This T cell receptor (beta chain) was identified during a study of blood T cell repertoires in COVID-19. Study-wide context: Donors in the United States, Italy and Spain gave samples during acute or convalescent COVID-19. T cells, B-cell-depleted T cells, or PBMCs supplied cDNA or gDNA.

Germline lookup yields CDR1 MNHEY and CDR2 SVGAGI. V trimming: 8 bases; J trimming: 4 bases; junction bases outside the gene matches: 5. This CDR3 contains 13 residues. Libraries were prepared by immunoSEQ multiplex PCR; TCRdb keeps only in-frame clonotypes and omits some of them. The sample lists almost 250,000 clones; more than 75% were seen once. The chain uses TRBV6-5 and TRBJ1-2; 9 nucleotides line up with TRBD1. The specimen was peripheral blood. This receptor was identified in a woman aged 80 or over with COVID-19, enrolled during active disease. CDR3 coding DNA: TGTGCCAGCCAGGACAGGGGAGGCTATGGCTACACCTTC. Its protein product is CASQDRGGYGYTF.